The sequence of this TCR beta chain was determined in a study of regulatory T cells in long-lasting Graves disease. Study-wide points: TCR diversity in persistent Graves' patients was below that of newly diagnosed ones.

This clonotype was recorded at least ten times. Its cognate antigen is unknown. Time point given: newly diagnosed GD, antithyroid drugs for less than 3 months. There was RNA extracted from PBMCs, and the TCR library was made from it. Trimming stripped 3 bases from V and 10 bases from J, with 13 bases between. CDR3 length: 14 residues. Per germline, CDR1 ENHRY and CDR2 SYGVKD. In building TCR beta libraries, iRepertoire HTBI primers were used together with Arm-PCR of CDR3 regions. Via MiXCR, TCRdb re-called the multiplex PCR reads, giving one row per CDR3 protein. The sample has 500,000 or so distinct CDR3 sequences; approximately 16% are singletons. The sample was also linked to a second study, of T cells in Graves' hyperthyroidism and ophthalmopathy. As that study records: An absence of ophthalmopathy progression within 18 months meant stable Graves' hyperthyroidism. Newly diagnosed hyperthyroidism, duration under 2 months, in patients aged 18 to 65. Researchers ran a first-round RT-PCR on the TCR CDR3 using the HTBI primer set.

The source of this sequence is a woman aged 40-65 years with Graves disease. The chain uses TRBV10-3 and TRBJ1-6, with D perhaps matching TRBD1 (5 bases). Source: peripheral blood mononuclear cells (PBMCs), taken at new diagnosis, from a patient treated with antithyroid drugs. The CDR3 DNA reads TGTGCCATCAGTGACAGGGCGCCTGCGTCACCCCTCCACTTT. Translation: CAISDRAPASPLHF.